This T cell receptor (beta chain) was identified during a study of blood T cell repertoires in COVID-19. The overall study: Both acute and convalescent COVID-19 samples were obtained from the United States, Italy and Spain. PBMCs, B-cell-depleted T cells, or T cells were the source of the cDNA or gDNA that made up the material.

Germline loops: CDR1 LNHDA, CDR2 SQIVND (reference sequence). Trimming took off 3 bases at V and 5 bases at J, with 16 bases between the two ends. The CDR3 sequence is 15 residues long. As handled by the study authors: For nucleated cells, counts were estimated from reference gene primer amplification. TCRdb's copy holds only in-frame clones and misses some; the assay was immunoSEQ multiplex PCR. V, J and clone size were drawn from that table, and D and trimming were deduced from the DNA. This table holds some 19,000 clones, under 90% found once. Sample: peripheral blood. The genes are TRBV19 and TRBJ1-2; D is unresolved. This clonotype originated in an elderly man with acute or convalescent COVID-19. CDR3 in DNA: TGTGCCAGTAGTATGAGCGGAATTCCTATTTATGGCTACACCTTC. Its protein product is CASSMSGIPIYGYTF.